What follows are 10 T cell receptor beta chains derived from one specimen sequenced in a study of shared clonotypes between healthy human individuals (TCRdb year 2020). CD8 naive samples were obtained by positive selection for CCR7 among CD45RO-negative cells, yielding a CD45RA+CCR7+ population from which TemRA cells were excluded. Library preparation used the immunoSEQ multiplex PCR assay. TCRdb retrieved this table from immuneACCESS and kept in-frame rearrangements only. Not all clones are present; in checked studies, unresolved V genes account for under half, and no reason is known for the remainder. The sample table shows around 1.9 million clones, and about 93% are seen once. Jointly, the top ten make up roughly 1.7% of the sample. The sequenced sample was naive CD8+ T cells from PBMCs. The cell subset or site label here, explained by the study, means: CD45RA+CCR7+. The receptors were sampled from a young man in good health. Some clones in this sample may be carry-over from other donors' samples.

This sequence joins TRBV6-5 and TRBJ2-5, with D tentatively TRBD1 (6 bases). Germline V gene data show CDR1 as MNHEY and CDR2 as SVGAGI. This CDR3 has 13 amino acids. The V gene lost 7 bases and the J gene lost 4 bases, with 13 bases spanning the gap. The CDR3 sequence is CASTAGDTETQYF. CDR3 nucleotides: TGTGCCAGCACCGCAGGGGACACAGAGACCCAGTACTTC.

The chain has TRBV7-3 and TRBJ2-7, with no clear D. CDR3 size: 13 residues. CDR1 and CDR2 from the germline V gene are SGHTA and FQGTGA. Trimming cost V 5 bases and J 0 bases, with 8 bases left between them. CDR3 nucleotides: TGTGCCAGCAGCAGTTCAGCCTCCTACGAGCAGTACTTC. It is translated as CASSSSASYEQYF.

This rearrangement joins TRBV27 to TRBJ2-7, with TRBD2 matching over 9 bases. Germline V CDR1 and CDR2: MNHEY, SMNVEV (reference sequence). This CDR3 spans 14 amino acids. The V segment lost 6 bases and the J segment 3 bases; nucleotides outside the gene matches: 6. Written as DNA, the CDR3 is TGTGCCAGCAGCCCCGGACTAGCGAACTACGAGCAGTACTTC. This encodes CASSPGLANYEQYF.

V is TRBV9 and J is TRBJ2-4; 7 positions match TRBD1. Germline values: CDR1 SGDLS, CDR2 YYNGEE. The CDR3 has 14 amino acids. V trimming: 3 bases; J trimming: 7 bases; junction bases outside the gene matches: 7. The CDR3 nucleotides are TGTGCCAGCAGCGAGGAGACAGGGTCGAACATTCAGTACTTC. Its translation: CASSEETGSNIQYF. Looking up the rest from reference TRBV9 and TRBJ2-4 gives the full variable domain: DSGVTQTPKHLITATGQRVTLRCSPRSGDLSVYWYQQSLDQGLQFLIQYYNGEERAKGNILERFSAQQFPDLHSELNLSSLELGDSALYFCASSEETGSNIQYFGAGTRLSVL.

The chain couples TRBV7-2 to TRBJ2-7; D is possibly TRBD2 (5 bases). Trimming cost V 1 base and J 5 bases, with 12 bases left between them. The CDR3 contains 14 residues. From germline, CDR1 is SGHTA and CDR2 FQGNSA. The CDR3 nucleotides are TGTGCCAGCAGCTTAGAGCTTACGGGGAACGAGCAGTACTTC. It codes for CASSLELTGNEQYF.

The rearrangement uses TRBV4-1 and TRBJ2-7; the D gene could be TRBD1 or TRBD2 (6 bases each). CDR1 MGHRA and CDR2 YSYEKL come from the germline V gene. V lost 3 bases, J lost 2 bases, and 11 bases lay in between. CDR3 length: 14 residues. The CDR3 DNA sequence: TGCGCCAGCAGCCAGAGAGGGGGGACCTACGAGCAGTACTTC. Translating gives CASSQRGGTYEQYF.

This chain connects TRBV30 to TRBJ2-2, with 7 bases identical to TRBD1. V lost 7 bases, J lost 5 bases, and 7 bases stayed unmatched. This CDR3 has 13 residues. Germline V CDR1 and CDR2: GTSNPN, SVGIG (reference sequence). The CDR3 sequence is CASGQDQTGELFF. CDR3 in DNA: TGTGCCTCCGGACAGGACCAGACCGGGGAGCTGTTTTTT.

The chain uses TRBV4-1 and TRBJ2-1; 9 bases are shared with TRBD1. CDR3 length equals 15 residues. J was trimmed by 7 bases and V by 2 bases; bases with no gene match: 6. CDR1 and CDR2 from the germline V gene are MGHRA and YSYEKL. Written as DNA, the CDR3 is TGCGCCAGCAGCCAAATCGGGACAGGGAGGAATGAGCAGTTCTTC. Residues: CASSQIGTGRNEQFF.

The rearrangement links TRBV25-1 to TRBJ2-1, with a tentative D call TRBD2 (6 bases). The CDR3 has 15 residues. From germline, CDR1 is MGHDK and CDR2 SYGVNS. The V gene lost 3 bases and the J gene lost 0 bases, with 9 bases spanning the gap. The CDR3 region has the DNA TGTGCCAGCAGTGAGGAGGGGCTCTCCTACAATGAGCAGTTCTTC. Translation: CASSEEGLSYNEQFF.

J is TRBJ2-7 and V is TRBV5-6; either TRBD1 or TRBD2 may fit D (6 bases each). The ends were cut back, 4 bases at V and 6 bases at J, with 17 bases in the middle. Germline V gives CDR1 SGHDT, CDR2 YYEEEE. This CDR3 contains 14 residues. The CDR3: CASSIEGGQSEQYF. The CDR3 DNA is TGTGCCAGCAGCATTGAAGGGGGGCAGTCCGAGCAGTACTTC.